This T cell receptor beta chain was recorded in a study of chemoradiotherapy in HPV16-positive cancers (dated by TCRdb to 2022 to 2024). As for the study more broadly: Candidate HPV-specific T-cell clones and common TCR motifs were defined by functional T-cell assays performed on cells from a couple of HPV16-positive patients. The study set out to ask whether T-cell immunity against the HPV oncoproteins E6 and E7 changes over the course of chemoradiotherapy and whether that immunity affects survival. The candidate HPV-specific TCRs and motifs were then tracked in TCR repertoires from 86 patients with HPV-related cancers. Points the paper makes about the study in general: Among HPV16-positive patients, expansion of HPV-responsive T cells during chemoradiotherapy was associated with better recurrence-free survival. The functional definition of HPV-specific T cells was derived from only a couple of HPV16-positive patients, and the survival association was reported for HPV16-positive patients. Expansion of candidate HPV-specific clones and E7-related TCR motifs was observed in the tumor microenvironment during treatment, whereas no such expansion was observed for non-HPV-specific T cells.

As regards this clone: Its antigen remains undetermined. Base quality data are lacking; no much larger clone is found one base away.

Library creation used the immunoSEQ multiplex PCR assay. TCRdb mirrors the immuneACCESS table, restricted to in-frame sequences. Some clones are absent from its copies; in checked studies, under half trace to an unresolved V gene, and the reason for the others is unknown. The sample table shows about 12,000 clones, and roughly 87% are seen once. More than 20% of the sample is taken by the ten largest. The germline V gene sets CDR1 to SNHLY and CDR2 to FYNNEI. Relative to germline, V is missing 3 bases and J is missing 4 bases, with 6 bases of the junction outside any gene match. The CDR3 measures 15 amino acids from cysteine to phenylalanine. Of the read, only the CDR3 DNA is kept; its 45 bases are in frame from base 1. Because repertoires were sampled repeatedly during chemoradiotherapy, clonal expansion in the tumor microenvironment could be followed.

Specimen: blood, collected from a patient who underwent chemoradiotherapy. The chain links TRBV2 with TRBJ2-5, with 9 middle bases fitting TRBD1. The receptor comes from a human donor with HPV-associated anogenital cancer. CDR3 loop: CASSEGTGWGETQYF. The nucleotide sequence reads TGTGCCAGCAGTGAGGGGACAGGGTGGGGAGAGACCCAGTACTTC.